This TCR beta chain is drawn from a study of blood T cell repertoires in COVID-19. About the study: Italy, Spain and the United States were the sources of the convalescent and acute COVID-19 samples. In each case, the material was cDNA or gDNA derived from T cells, B-cell-depleted T cells, or PBMCs.

Method: immunoSEQ multiplex PCR; TCRdb's copy keeps in-frame clones and lacks some. This sample has about 99,000 clones, with more than 85% found just once. The CDR3 contains 15 residues. The V and J ends lost 0 bases and 0 bases respectively, with 10 bases between them. Germline V gives CDR1 SGHRS, CDR2 YFSETQ. The receptor was isolated from a human donor in a cohort sampled during active COVID-19. Sequenced: peripheral blood. The rearrangement uses TRBV5-1 and TRBJ2-7; maybe TRBD1 (5 bases). The chain's CDR3 is CASSLDDSASYEQYF. The CDR3 DNA reads TGCGCCAGCAGCTTGGACGACAGTGCCTCCTACGAGCAGTACTTC.